A single T cell receptor (beta chain) is shown here with its context. This sample is part of a study of blood T cell repertoires in COVID-19. Study information: Some COVID-19 samples were acute and others convalescent; all came from the United States, Italy and Spain. PBMCs, B-cell-depleted T cells, or T cells were the source of the cDNA or gDNA that made up the material.

The CDR3 runs 13 residues. After removal of 5 bases from V and 7 bases from J, the junction contained 6 bases not matched to a gene. Germline CDR1 and CDR2: MDHEN and SYDVKM. As processed by the authors: Scientists estimated how many nucleated cells there were by amplifying reference gene primers. The data were produced by immunoSEQ multiplex PCR, yet TCRdb's version contains in-frame clones alone and is incomplete. Clonal size and the V and J genes are those of that table, whereas D and trimming came from the DNA. Found here are roughly 100,000 clones, around 73% of them singletons; the top ten hold about 9.3%.

This TCR came from a man aged 55 to 70 with active or convalescent COVID-19. V and J are TRBV28 and TRBJ2-3; 7 positions match TRBD2. The sample was peripheral blood. The CDR3 reads CASSPGAGYTQYF. CDR3 DNA sequence: TGTGCCAGCAGTCCGGGAGCGGGATATACGCAGTATTTT.